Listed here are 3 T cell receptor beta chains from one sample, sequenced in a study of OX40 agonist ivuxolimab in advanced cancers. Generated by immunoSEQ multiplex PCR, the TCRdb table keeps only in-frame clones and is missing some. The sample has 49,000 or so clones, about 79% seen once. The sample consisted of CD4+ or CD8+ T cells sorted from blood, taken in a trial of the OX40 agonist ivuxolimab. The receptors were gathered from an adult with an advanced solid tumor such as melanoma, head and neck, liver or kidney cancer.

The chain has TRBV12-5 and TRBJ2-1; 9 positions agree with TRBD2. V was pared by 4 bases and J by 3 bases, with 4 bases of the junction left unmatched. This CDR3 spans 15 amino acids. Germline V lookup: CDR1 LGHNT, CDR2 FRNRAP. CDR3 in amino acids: CASGSKRGDYNEQFF. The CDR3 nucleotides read TGTGCTAGTGGTTCCAAGCGGGGGGACTACAATGAGCAGTTCTTC. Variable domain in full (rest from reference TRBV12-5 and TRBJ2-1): DARVTQTPRHKVTEMGQEVTMRCQPILGHNTVFWYRQTMMQGLELLAYFRNRAPLDDSGMPKDRFSAEMPDATLATLKIQPSEPRDSAVYFCASGSKRGDYNEQFFGPGTRLTVL.

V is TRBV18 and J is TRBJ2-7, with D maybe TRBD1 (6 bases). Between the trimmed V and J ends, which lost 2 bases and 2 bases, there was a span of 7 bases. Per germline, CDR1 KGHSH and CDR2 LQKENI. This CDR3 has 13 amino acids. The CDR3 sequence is CASSPDRTYEQYF. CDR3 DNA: TGTGCCAGCTCACCAGACAGGACCTACGAGCAGTACTTC.

CDR3 in amino acids: CASSLGRVLGDEQFF. The CDR3 region has the DNA TGTGCCAGCAGCTTAGGACGAGTCCTTGGGGACGAGCAGTTCTTC. The chain uses TRBV7-9 and TRBJ2-1; D may be TRBD1 or TRBD2 (5 bases each). With 1 base removed from V and 10 bases from J, the gap between germline ends came to 17 bases. This CDR3 has 15 residues. The germline V gene encodes CDR1 SEHNR and CDR2 FQNEAQ (reference sequence).